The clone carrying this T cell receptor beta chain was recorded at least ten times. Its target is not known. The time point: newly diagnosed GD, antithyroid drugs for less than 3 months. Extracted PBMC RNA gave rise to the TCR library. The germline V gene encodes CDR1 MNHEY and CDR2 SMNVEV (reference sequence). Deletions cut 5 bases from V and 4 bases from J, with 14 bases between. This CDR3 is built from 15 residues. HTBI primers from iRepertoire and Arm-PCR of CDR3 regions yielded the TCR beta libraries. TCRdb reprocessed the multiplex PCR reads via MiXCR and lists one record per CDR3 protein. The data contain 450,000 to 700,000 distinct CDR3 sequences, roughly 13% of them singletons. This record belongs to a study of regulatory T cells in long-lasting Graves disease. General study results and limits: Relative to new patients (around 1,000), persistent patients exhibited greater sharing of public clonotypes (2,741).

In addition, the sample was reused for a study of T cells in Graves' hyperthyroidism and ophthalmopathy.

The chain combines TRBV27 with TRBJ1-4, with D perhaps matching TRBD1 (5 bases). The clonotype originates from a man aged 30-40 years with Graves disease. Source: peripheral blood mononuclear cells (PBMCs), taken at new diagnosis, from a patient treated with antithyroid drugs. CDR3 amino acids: CASSATGTDNEKLFF. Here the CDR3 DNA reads TGTGCCAGCAGTGCTACCGGGACGGATAATGAAAAACTGTTTTTT.